The entry that follows covers one TCR beta chain sequence. Germline CDR1 MNHNS, CDR2 SASEGT. The CDR3 sequence is 14 residues long. Trimming removed 6 bases from V and 1 base from J, with 12 bases in between. The investigators amplified TCR beta CDR3 regions from RNA transcripts. HTBI primers were employed in a first-round RT-PCR of the TCR CDR3. From the multiplex PCR reads, TCRdb called clonotypes with MiXCR, one entry per CDR3 protein. Of approximately 600,000 distinct CDR3 sequences in the sample, approximately 14% are singletons; the top ten hold almost 6%. Exclusion of patients followed from uncontrolled infection, other autoimmune disease, pregnancy or lactation. The diagnoses drew upon clinical symptoms, serum thyroxine and TRAb, thyroid ultrasound and orbital computed tomography. These data belong to a study of T cells in Graves' hyperthyroidism and ophthalmopathy.

This chain links TRBV6-1 with TRBJ1-1; D may be TRBD1 (6 bases). The source material was blood. The TCR comes from a woman aged 25 to 39 with Graves' hyperthyroidism that later progressed to Graves' ophthalmopathy. CDR3 coding DNA: TGTGCCAGCAGAAAAGAAGGGGGGAACACTGAAGCTTTCTTT. This codes for CASRKEGGNTEAFF.